The rows below give T cell receptor beta chains drawn from one sample of a study of blood T cell repertoires in COVID-19. Data came from immunoSEQ multiplex PCR; TCRdb stores just in-frame clones and leaves some out. The data contain 350,000 to 450,000 clones, about 90% of them singletons. The specimen sequenced was peripheral blood. These receptors originate from a woman aged 60 to 75 with COVID-19, enrolled during active disease. Both conserved end residues are part of each CDR3. The D gene is left open where the match is weak. Size values are once, few and many counts, or a class for expanded clones, and some rows have none.

d_call	clone_size	cdr3_length	v_call	j_call	cdr3_nt	cdr3_aa
-	-	15	TRBV6-5	TRBJ1-5	TGTGCCAGCAGTTACTCGAAGTCTCGGTATCAGCCCCAGCATTTT	CASSYSKSRYQPQHF
-	-	13	TRBV4-2	TRBJ2-2	TGTGCCAGCAGCCAACCCCCCGTCGGGGAGCTGTTTTTT	CASSQPPVGELFF
TRBD1	once	15	TRBV28	TRBJ1-5	TGTGCCAGCAGTGGGGTTAACAGGGGGTGGCAGCCCCAGCATTTT	CASSGVNRGWQPQHF
-	-	17	TRBV7-9	TRBJ2-1	TGTGCCAGCAGCTTAGATCGGGGGGCCAAGTCCTACAATGAGCAGTTCTTC	CASSLDRGAKSYNEQFF
TRBD1	-	14	TRBV10-3	TRBJ1-2	TGTGCCATCAGTGACCCCAGGGGGCCGGGAGGCTACACCTTC	CAISDPRGPGGYTF
-	-	14	TRBV4-1	TRBJ1-2	TGCGCCAGCAGCCAAAGCGCAGTTATCTATGGCTACACCTTC	CASSQSAVIYGYTF
TRBD1	-	15	TRBV15	TRBJ2-7	TGTGCCACCAGCAGAGACTTATACAGGGGGAACGAGCAGTACTTC	CATSRDLYRGNEQYF
TRBD1	-	15	TRBV7-9	TRBJ1-1	TGTGCCAGCAGCTCCGCCCCGGACAGGGCGACTGAAGCTTTCTTT	CASSSAPDRATEAFF
TRBD2	-	15	TRBV28	TRBJ2-3	TGTGCCAGTTCCTCGGGAGCGGGGGATGCCGATACGCAGTATTTT	CASSSGAGDADTQYF
-	-	13	TRBV6-5	TRBJ1-2	TGTGCCAGCAGAGCGCCGACAGTCCGTGGCTACACCTTC	CASRAPTVRGYTF
-	-	15	TRBV7-6	TRBJ2-7	TGTGCCAGCAGCTTTCCCGGTCGGGGGGCAGACGAGCAGTACTTC	CASSFPGRGADEQYF
-	once	14	TRBV7-8	TRBJ1-5	TGTGCCAGCAGCATAACAGATAGCAATCAGCCCCAGCATTTT	CASSITDSNQPQHF
-	-	14	TRBV7-9	TRBJ1-4	TGTGCCAGCAGCCGGGATCTGGCGGGTGAAAAACTGTTTTTT	CASSRDLAGEKLFF